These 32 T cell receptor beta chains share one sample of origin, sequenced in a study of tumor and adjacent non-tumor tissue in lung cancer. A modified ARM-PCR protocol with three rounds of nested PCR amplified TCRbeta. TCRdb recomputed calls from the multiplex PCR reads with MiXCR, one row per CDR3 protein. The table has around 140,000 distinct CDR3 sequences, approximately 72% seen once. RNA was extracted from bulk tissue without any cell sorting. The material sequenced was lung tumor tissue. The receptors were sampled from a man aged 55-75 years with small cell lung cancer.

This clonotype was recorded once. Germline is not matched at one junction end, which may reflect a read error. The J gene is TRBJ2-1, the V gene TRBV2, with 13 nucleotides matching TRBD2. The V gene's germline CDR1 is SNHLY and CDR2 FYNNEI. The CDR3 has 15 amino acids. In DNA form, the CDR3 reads TGTGTCAGCAGGACTAGCGGGAGTCGGGTCAACGAGCAGTTCTTC. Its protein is CVSRTSGSRVNEQFF. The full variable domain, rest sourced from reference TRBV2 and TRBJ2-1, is EPEVTQTPSHQVTQMGQEVILRCVPISNHLYFYWYRQILGQKVEFLVSFYNNEISEKSEIFDDQFSVERPDGSNFTLKIRSTKLEDSAMYFCVSRTSGSRVNEQFFGPGTRLTVL.

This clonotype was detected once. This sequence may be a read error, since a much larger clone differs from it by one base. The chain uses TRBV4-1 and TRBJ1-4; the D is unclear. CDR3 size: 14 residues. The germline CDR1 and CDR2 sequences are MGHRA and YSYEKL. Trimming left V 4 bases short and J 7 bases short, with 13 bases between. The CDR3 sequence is CASSRCGSFEKLFF. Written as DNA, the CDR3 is TGCGCCAGCAGCCGCTGCGGGTCATTTGAAAAACTGTTTTTT.

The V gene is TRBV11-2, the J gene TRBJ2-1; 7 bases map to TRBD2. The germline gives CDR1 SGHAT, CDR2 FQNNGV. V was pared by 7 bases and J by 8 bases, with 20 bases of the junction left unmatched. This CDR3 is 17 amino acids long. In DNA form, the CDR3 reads TGTGCCAGCAACCACCTCGTAGGGGAAGGGAGGGGCCATGAGCAGTTCTTC. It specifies CASNHLVGEGRGHEQFF.

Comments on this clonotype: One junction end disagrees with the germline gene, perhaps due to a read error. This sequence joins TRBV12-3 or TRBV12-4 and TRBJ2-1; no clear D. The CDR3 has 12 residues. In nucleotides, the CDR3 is TGTGCCAGCAGTTTCGGCCCCCTGGAAGAGTACTTC. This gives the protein CASSFGPLEEYF.

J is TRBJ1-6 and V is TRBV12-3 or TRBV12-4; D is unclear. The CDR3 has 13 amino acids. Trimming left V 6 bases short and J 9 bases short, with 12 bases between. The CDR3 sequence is CASRSLSVSPLHF. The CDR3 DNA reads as TGTGCCAGCAGGAGTTTGAGTGTTTCACCCCTCCACTTT.

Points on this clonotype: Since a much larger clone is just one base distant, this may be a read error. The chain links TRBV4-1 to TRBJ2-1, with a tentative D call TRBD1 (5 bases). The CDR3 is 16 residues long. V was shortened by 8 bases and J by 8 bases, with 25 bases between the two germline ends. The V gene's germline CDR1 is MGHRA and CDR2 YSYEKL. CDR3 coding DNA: TGCGCCAGCGTGGGGTTTGAGGACAACAATAGCCATGAGCAGTTCTTC. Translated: CASVGFEDNNSHEQFF.

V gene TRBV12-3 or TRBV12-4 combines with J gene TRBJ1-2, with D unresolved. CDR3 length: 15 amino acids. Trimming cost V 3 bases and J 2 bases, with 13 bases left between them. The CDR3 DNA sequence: TGTGCCAGCAGTTTGGCAAGGGAAGGAAACTATGGCTACACCTTC. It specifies CASSLAREGNYGYTF.

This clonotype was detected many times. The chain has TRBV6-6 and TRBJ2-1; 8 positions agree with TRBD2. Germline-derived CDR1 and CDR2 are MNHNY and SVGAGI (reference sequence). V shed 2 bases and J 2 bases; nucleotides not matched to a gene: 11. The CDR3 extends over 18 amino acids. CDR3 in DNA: TGTGCCAGCAGTTACCCGAGTCATATAGCGGGGACCTACAATGAGCAGTTCTTC. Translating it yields CASSYPSHIAGTYNEQFF.

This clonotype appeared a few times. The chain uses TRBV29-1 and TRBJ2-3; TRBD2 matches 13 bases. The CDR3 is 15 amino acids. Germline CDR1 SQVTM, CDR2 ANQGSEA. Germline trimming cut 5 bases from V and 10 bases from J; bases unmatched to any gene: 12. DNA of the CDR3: TGCAGCGTTTCCGGGACTAGCGGGGTGATTGGAGCGCAGTATTTT. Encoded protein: CSVSGTSGVIGAQYF.

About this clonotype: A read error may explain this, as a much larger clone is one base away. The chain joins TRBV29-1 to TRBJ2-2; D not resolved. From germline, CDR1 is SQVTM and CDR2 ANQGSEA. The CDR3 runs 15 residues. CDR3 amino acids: CSSQGETLNSGELFF. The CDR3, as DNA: TGCAGCTCTCAAGGAGAAACCCTAAACAGCGGGGAGCTGTTTTTT.

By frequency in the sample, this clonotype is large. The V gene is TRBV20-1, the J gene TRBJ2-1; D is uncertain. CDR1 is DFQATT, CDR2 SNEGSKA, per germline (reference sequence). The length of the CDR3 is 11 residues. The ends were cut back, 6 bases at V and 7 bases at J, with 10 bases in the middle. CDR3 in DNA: TGCAGTGCCCGCTTGGTGAATGAGCAGTTCTTC. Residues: CSARLVNEQFF.

The CDR3 DNA follows: TGTACCAGCAGTCCCCTAGGGGCTAGCTCCTACGAGCAGTACGTC. This codes for CTSSPLGASSYEQYV. The chain has TRBV6-5 and TRBJ2-7; perhaps TRBD1 as D (5 bases). Germline V gives CDR1 MNHEY, CDR2 SVGAGI. CDR3 size: 15 residues.

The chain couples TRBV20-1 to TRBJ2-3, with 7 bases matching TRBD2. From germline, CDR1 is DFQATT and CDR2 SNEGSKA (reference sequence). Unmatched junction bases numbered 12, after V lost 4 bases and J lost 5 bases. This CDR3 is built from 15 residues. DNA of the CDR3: TGCAGTGCTATGATCGGGAGGCGTTTCATAGATACGCAGTATTTT. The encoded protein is CSAMIGRRFIDTQYF.

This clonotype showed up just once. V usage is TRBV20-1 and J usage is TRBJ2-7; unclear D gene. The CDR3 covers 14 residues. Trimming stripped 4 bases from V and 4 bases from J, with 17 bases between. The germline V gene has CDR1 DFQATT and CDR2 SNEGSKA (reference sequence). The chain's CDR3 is CSAIRVVVKYEQYF. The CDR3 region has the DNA TGCAGTGCTATACGGGTCGTAGTGAAATACGAGCAGTACTTC.

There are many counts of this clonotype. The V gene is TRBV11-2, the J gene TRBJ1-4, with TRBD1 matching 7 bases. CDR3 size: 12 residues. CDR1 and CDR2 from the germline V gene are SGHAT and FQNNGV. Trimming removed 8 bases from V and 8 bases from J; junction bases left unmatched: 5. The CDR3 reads CASAYRGEKLFF. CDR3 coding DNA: TGTGCCAGCGCTTACAGGGGAGAAAAACTGTTTTTT.

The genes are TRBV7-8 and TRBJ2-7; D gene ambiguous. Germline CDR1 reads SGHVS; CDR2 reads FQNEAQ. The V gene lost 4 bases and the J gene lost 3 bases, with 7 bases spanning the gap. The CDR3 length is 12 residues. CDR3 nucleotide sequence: TGTGCCAGCAGCTCGCTCCTCTACGAGCAGTACTTC. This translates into CASSSLLYEQYF.

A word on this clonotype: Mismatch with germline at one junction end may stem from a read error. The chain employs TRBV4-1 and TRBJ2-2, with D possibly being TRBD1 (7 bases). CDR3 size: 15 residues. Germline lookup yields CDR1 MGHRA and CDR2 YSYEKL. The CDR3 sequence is CASSSRGAYTEELFF. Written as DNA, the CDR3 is TGCGCCAGCAGCAGCAGGGGGGCCTATACCGAGGAGCTATTTTTT.

In nucleotides, the CDR3 is TGTGCCAGCAGCCTATCCTCACAGTGGGAGGTTTTCTTT. Protein: CASSLSSQWEVFF. The chain has TRBV11-2 and TRBJ1-1; no clear D gene. With 5 bases removed from V and 13 bases from J, the gap between germline ends came to 20 bases. Looked up from germline, CDR1 is SGHAT and CDR2 is FQNNGV. The CDR3 runs to 13 residues.

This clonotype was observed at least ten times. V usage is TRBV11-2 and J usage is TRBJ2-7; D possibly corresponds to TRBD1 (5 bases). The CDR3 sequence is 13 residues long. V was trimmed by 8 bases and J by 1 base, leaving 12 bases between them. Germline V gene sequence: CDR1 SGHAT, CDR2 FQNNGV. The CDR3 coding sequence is TGTGCCAGCTCATGGGGCGCATCCTACGAGCAGTACTTC. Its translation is CASSWGASYEQYF.

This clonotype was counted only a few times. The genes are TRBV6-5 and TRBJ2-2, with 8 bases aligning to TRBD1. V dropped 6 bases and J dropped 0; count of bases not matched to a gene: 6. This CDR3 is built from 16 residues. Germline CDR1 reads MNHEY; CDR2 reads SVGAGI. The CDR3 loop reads CASRTRQGSNTGELFF. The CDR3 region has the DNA TGTGCCAGCAGAACCCGACAGGGGTCGAACACCGGGGAGCTGTTTTTT.

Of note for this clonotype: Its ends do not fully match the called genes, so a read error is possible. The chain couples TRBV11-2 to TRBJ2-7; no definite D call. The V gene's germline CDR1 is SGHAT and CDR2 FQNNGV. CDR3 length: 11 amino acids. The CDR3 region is CARSSAYEEYF. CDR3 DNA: TGTGCCAGAAGCTCCGCCTACGAGGAGTACTTC.

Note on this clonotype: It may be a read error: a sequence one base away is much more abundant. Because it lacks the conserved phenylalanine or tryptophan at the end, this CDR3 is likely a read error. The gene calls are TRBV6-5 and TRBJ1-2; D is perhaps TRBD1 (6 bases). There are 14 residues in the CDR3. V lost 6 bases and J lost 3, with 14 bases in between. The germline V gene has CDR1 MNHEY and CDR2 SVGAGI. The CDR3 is CASSPRDTDYGYTS. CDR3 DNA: TGTGCCAGCAGCCCCCGGGACACCGACTATGGCTACACCTCC.

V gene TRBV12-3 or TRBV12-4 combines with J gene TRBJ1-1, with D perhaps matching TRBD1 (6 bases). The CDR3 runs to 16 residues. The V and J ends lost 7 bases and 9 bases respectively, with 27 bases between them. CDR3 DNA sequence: TGTGCCAGCAATTCTTCAGGGGCTGCTACATATCACAAAGCTTTCTTT. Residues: CASNSSGAATYHKAFF.

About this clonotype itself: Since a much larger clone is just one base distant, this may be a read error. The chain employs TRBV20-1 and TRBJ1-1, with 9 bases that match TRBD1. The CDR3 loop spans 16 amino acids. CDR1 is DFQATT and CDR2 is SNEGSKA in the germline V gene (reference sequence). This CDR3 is CSAKTGTGSLNTEALF. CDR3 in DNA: TGCAGTGCTAAAACCGGGACAGGGAGTCTGAACACTGAAGCTTTATTT.

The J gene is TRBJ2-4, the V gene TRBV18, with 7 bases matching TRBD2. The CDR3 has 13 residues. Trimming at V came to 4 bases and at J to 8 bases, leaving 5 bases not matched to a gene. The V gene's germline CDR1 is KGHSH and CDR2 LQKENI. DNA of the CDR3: TGTGCCAGCTCACGGACTAGTTGGGACATTCAGTACTTC. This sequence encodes CASSRTSWDIQYF.

CDR3 nucleotides: TGCAGTGCTAGAAGTGGAATTGGAGTCCAAGAGACCCAGTACTTC. Protein product: CSARSGIGVQETQYF. The rearrangement uses TRBV20-1 and TRBJ2-5; D remains ambiguous. The germline V gene has CDR1 DFQATT and CDR2 SNEGSKA (reference sequence). There are 15 residues in the CDR3. Between the trimmed V and J ends, which lost 2 bases and 1 base, there was a span of 14 bases.

The CDR3 loop is CASSVRRVGETQYF. The DNA for the CDR3 is TGTGCCAGCAGCGTACGTAGGGTTGGGGAGACCCAGTACTTC. The chain employs TRBV28 and TRBJ2-5; D ambiguous. Germline V gene data show CDR1 as MDHEN and CDR2 as SYDVKM. The CDR3 is 14 residues long. The V and J ends lost 6 bases and 5 bases respectively, with 16 bases between them.

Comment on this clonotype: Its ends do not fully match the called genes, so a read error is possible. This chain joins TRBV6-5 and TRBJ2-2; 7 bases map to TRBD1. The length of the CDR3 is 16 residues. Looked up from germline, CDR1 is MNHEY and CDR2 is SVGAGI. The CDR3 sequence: CVSSYYRGSWTGEPFF. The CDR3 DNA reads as TGTGTCAGCAGTTACTACAGGGGTAGTTGGACCGGGGAGCCGTTTTTT.

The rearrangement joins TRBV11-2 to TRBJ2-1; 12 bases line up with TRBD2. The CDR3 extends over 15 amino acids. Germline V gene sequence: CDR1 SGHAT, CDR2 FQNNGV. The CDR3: CTNSHGLAGNYEQFF. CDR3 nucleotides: TGTACCAACAGCCACGGACTAGCGGGAAACTATGAGCAGTTCTTC.

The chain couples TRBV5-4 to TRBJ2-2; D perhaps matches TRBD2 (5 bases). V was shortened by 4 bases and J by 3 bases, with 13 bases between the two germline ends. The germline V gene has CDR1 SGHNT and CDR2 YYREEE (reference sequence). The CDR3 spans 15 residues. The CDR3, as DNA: TGTGCCAGCAGCCGAACTAGAGGCGACACCGGGGAGCTGTTTTTT. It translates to CASSRTRGDTGELFF.

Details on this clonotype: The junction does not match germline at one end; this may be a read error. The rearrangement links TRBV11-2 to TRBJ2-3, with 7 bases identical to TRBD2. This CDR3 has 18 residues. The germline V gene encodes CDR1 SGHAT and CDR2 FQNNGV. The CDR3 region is CASSVTGGSRLYSYTQYF. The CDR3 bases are TGTGCAAGCAGCGTAACTGGCGGGAGCCGCTTATACTCTTATACGCAGTATTTT.

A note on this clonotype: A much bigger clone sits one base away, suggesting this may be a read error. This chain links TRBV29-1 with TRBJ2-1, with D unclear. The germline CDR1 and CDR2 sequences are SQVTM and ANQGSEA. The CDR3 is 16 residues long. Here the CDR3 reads CSVEGSAILSYTEQFF. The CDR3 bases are TGCAGCGTTGAGGGGTCAGCCATCCTCTCCTACACTGAGCAGTTCTTC.